The T cell receptor (beta chain) described here comes from a study of vaccination and CD4 T cells after COVID-19. With respect to this clonotype: Its antigen is currently unknown.

Described treatment: roughly 10-day PBMC culture with coronavirus spike peptide pools or control peptides (ViraFEST assay). Gathered ahead of the COVID-19 pandemic (2011-2018) were the CD4+ T cells of the unexposed donor. The junction had 9 bases not matched to a gene; V was cut back by 6 bases and J by 8 bases. Germline V gives CDR1 WNHNN, CDR2 SYGVQD (reference sequence). The CDR3 is made up of 13 amino acids. With the Oncomine TCR Beta short-read assay, DNA from cultured CD4+ T cells was sequenced. TCRdb reprocessed the PCR reads via MiXCR and lists one record per CDR3 protein. The sample records more than 6,500 distinct CDR3 sequences, about two fifths being singletons. Study-level points and caveats: The authors identified 304 of 307 vaccine-specific clones in convalescent patients as spike mono-reactive.

This sequence was found in a human donor in good health. The sequencing input was CD4+ T cells from blood, cultured in vitro. The V call is TRBV10-1, the J call TRBJ1-2, with 7 nucleotides matching TRBD1. In DNA, the CDR3 is TGCGCCAGCAGCGACACAGGGGAAGAAGGCTACACCTTC. It specifies CASSDTGEEGYTF.